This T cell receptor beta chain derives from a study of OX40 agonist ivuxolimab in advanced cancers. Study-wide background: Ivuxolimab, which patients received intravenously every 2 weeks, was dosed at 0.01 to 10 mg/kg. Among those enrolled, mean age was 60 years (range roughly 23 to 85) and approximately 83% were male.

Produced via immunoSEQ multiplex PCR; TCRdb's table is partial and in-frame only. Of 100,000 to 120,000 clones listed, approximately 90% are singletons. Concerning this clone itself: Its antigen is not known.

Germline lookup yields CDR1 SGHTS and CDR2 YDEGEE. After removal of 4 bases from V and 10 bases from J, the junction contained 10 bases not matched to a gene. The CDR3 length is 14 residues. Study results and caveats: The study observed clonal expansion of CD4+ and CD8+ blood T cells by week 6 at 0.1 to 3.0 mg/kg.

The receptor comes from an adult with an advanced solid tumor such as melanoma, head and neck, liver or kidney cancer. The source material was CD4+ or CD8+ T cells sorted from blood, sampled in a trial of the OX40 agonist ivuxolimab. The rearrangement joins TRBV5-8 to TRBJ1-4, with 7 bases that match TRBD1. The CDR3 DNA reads TGTGCCAGCAGCGCCAGGGACAGCCGAGGAAAACTGTTTTTT. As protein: CASSARDSRGKLFF.